One and the same sample provided the 26 T cell receptor beta chains below, sequenced in a study of cytomegalovirus exposure and HLA in healthy donors. Some clones are missing from TCRdb's copy, which holds only in-frame ones; the method was immunoSEQ multiplex PCR. The data hold some 140,000 clones, with approximately 84% observed a single time. Input material: PBMCs. Source of these receptors: a woman between 25 and 40 years old in good health and CMV-seronegative.

This chain links TRBV7-9 with TRBJ2-2; TRBD1 is a possible D gene (7 bases). Germline V gene data show CDR1 as SEHNR and CDR2 as FQNEAQ (reference sequence). The CDR3 is made up of 16 amino acids. Trimming stripped 5 bases from V and 5 bases from J, with 18 bases between. This CDR3 is CASSLRQGLITGELFF. CDR3 nucleotide sequence: TGTGCCAGCAGCCTACGACAGGGACTGATTACCGGGGAGCTGTTTTTT.

The genes are TRBV19 and TRBJ2-6, with D possibly TRBD2 on 5 matching bases. V was clipped by 5 bases and J by 3 bases, with 11 bases between them. CDR3 length: 15 amino acids. Germline loops: CDR1 LNHDA, CDR2 SQIVND (reference sequence). The CDR3 region has the DNA TGTGCCAGTAGTCAGCGGAGTTTTGGGGCCAACGTCCTGACTTTC. Protein: CASSQRSFGANVLTF.

The J gene is TRBJ2-7, the V gene TRBV2; TRBD1 agrees at 8 bases. Trimming took 7 bases from V and 6 from J; bases not matched to a gene: 11. This CDR3 has 14 residues. Looked up from germline, CDR1 is SNHLY and CDR2 is FYNNEI. CDR3 in DNA: TGTGCCAGCATATTGACAGGGGACGGAGGCGAGCAGTACTTC. It encodes CASILTGDGGEQYF.

The rearrangement uses TRBV5-1 and TRBJ1-1, with unresolved D. CDR3 length equals 14 residues. V was pared by 1 base and J by 5 bases, with 12 bases between. Germline assignment: CDR1 SGHRS and CDR2 YFSETQ. The DNA of the CDR3 is TGCGCCAGCAGCTTGTTCCGGGGAAGGACTGAAGCTTTCTTT. As protein: CASSLFRGRTEAFF.

The chain links TRBV6-1 to TRBJ1-5, with 7 positions matching TRBD1. Germline CDR1 reads MNHNS; CDR2 reads SASEGT. After removal of 7 bases from V and 4 bases from J, the junction contained 7 bases not matched to a gene. There are 14 residues in the CDR3. The CDR3 DNA is TGTGCCAGCACCACGGGACAGCATAATCAGCCCCAGCATTTT. This sequence encodes CASTTGQHNQPQHF.

Note on this clone: Since the CDR3 does not end with the conserved phenylalanine or tryptophan, this likely comes from a read error. The DNA is left out, because the CDR3 cannot be placed on it with certainty; the CDR3 is given as TCRdb lists it. The chain uses TRBV5-8 and TRBJ2-7; the D call TRBD1 from the table was never checked on the DNA. CDR1 and CDR2 (germline): SGHTS, YDEGEE. The length of the CDR3 is 12 amino acids, counting both ends. The CDR3 sequence: CASSPRAGGTVI.

The V call is TRBV4-1, the J call TRBJ2-1; 7 bases are shared with TRBD2. V dropped 4 bases and J dropped 6; count of bases not matched to a gene: 15. The CDR3 is made up of 17 amino acids. The germline V gene has CDR1 MGHRA and CDR2 YSYEKL. The CDR3 protein is CASSLLPLRGRSNEQFF. In DNA, the CDR3 is TGCGCCAGCAGCCTCCTCCCGTTGCGGGGGAGGAGCAATGAGCAGTTCTTC.

This chain uses TRBV27 with TRBJ2-3, with 7 positions matching TRBD1. V was clipped by 6 bases and J by 2 bases; unmatched bases: 11. The CDR3 totals 16 residues. CDR1 is MNHEY, CDR2 SMNVEV, per germline (reference sequence). DNA for the CDR3: TGTGCCAGCAGCCTGGGTCCCGGGACAGACACAGATACGCAGTATTTT. This codes for CASSLGPGTDTDTQYF.

The chain combines TRBV25-1 with TRBJ1-3; TRBD1 is a possible D gene (6 bases). The germline CDR1 and CDR2 sequences are MGHDK and SYGVNS. The CDR3 extends over 15 amino acids. Deletions cut 5 bases from V and 0 bases from J, with 11 bases between. DNA for the CDR3: TGTGCCAGCAGTACACAGGGAGTCTCTGGAAACACCATATATTTT. Residues: CASSTQGVSGNTIYF.

This clone was counted a few times. This chain connects TRBV6-5 to TRBJ2-4; the match to TRBD1 covers 9 bases. This CDR3 has 12 residues. Trimming took 6 bases from V and 6 from J; bases not matched to a gene: 0. Germline V gives CDR1 MNHEY, CDR2 SVGAGI. This CDR3 reads CASRDRGNIQYF. CDR3 DNA: TGTGCCAGCAGGGACAGGGGAAACATTCAGTACTTC.

The chain uses TRBV15 and TRBJ2-3; 11 bases agree with TRBD2. Germline V gene sequence: CDR1 LNHNV, CDR2 YYDKDF (reference sequence). This CDR3 has 15 residues. The trim removed 4 bases at V and 4 bases at J, leaving 4 bases unmatched. As DNA, the CDR3 is TGTGCCACCAGCATCGGGACTAGCGGTGCAGATACGCAGTATTTT. Amino acid sequence: CATSIGTSGADTQYF.

The chain links TRBV6-1 to TRBJ1-1; the D is unclear. This CDR3 is 13 amino acids long. Between the trimmed V and J ends, which lost 8 bases and 4 bases, there was a span of 14 bases. From germline, CDR1 is MNHNS and CDR2 SASEGT. For the CDR3, the DNA is TGTGCCAGCTTGAAGGGAGAAGTCACTGAAGCTTTCTTT. As protein: CASLKGEVTEAFF.

The chain is built from TRBV7-2 and TRBJ1-1; the D is unclear. CDR1 SGHTA and CDR2 FQGNSA come from the germline V gene. The CDR3 runs 12 residues. With 3 bases removed from V and 5 bases from J, the gap between germline ends came to 7 bases. The CDR3 loop is CASSFPGTEAFF. In nucleotides, the CDR3 is TGTGCCAGCAGCTTTCCCGGGACTGAAGCTTTCTTT.

This chain joins TRBV4-2 and TRBJ2-4; tentatively, D is TRBD2 (5 bases). The CDR3 is 15 amino acids. Between the trimmed V and J ends, which lost 0 bases and 7 bases, there was a span of 13 bases. CDR1 is LGHNA and CDR2 is YNFKEQ in the germline V gene. The CDR3 DNA sequence: TGTGCCAGCAGCCAAGACAGGTCCTCGGGGAACATTCAGTACTTC. It translates to CASSQDRSSGNIQYF.

In its sample, this clone was seen a few times. The chain links TRBV2 to TRBJ1-1; D is ambiguous. The CDR3 totals 14 residues. V dropped 3 bases and J dropped 5 bases, with 13 bases sitting between them. CDR1 is SNHLY and CDR2 is FYNNEI in the germline V gene. The chain's CDR3 is CASSDLGAGTEAFF. CDR3 DNA sequence: TGTGCCAGCAGTGATCTGGGCGCTGGTACTGAAGCTTTCTTT.

J is TRBJ2-1 and V is TRBV4-1; D ambiguous. Trimming removed 0 bases at V and 11 bases at J, with 11 bases between. CDR1 and CDR2 (germline): MGHRA, YSYEKL. The CDR3 length is 13 residues. This chain's CDR3 is CASSQDHEVKQFF. The CDR3, as DNA: TGCGCCAGCAGCCAAGATCATGAGGTAAAGCAGTTCTTC.

The J gene is TRBJ1-4, the V gene TRBV5-1, with 11 bases matching TRBD1. The CDR3 extends over 15 amino acids. With 2 bases clipped from V and 8 bases from J, the junction kept 5 bases outside the gene matches. Germline V lookup: CDR1 SGHRS, CDR2 YFSETQ. The CDR3 is CASSLGQGASEKLFF. The CDR3 bases are TGCGCCAGCAGCTTAGGACAGGGGGCTTCGGAAAAACTGTTTTTT.

The genes are TRBV7-2 and TRBJ1-1; no firm D call. Germline V gene sequence: CDR1 SGHTA, CDR2 FQGNSA. The CDR3 runs 13 residues. Trimming stripped 4 bases from V and 3 bases from J, with 9 bases between. The CDR3 DNA reads TGTGCCAGCAGCTCCAACAGAGACACTGAAGCTTTCTTT. Translation gives CASSSNRDTEAFF.

V and J are TRBV5-1 and TRBJ2-1; 11 nucleotides match TRBD1. The germline gives CDR1 SGHRS, CDR2 YFSETQ. The CDR3 totals 14 residues. J gave up 7 bases and V 5 bases, and 5 bases lay outside the gene matches. The CDR3, as DNA: TGCGCCAGCAGGCGGGACAGGGGGACAAATGAGCAGTTCTTC. Amino acid sequence: CASRRDRGTNEQFF.

This sequence joins TRBV7-9 and TRBJ2-1, with 11 bases matching TRBD2. CDR1 SEHNR and CDR2 FQNEAQ come from the germline V gene (reference sequence). The CDR3 is made up of 17 amino acids. V lost 5 bases, J lost 4 bases, and 10 bases stayed unmatched. The CDR3 region has the DNA TGTGCCAGCAGCCAGCCTAGCGGGGGGTATCGATACAATGAGCAGTTCTTC. This translates into CASSQPSGGYRYNEQFF.

The chain uses TRBV7-3 and TRBJ2-3, with a weak D call TRBD2 (5 bases). The CDR3 consists of 14 residues. Germline lookup yields CDR1 SGHTA and CDR2 FQGTGA. Trimming left V 4 bases short and J 4 bases short, with 12 bases between. CDR3: CASSSSPGPDTQYF. The CDR3 DNA reads TGTGCCAGCAGCTCTAGCCCTGGACCAGATACGCAGTATTTT.

This clone was counted only a few times. The same CDR3 is also encoded by other DNA sequences in this sample. V usage is TRBV5-1 and J usage is TRBJ1-1; a possible D gene is TRBD1 (6 bases). The CDR3 is 14 amino acids. CDR1 and CDR2 (germline): SGHRS, YFSETQ. Trimming took 2 bases from V and 1 from J, leaving 9 bases between them. In DNA form, the CDR3 reads TGCGCCAGCAGCTTCGGCAGGGGGAACACTGAAGCTTTCTTT. Translated, it gives CASSFGRGNTEAFF.

This clone appeared a few times. The chain combines TRBV11-2 with TRBJ2-2, with TRBD1 matching 8 bases. Germline V gene sequence: CDR1 SGHAT, CDR2 FQNNGV. Trimming cost V 10 bases and J 0 bases; bases outside gene matches: 4. The CDR3 runs to 14 residues. CDR3 amino acids: CANNRGSNTGELFF. Written as DNA, the CDR3 is TGTGCCAACAACAGGGGGTCGAACACCGGGGAGCTGTTTTTT.

V usage is TRBV11-2 and J usage is TRBJ2-5, with TRBD1 as a possible D gene (6 bases). The germline CDR1 and CDR2 sequences are SGHAT and FQNNGV. Trimming left V 5 bases short and J 5 bases short, with 15 bases between. The CDR3 covers 14 residues. CDR3 protein: CASSQGYTWETQYF. The CDR3 DNA reads TGTGCCAGCAGCCAGGGGTACACATGGGAGACCCAGTACTTC. Supplemented by reference TRBV11-2 and TRBJ2-5, the full variable domain reads EAGVAQSPRYKIIEKRQSVAFWCNPISGHATLYWYQQILGQGPKLLIQFQNNGVVDDSQLPKDRFSAERLKGVDSTLKIQPAKLEDSAVYLCASSQGYTWETQYFGPGTRLLVL.

Only a few counts were recorded for this clone. The chain employs TRBV2 and TRBJ1-5; 7 positions match TRBD1. J was trimmed by 1 base and V by 3 bases; bases with no gene match: 3. CDR1 and CDR2 from the germline V gene are SNHLY and FYNNEI. This CDR3 is 15 amino acids long. The CDR3 is CASSDRDRSNQPQHF. The CDR3 coding sequence is TGTGCCAGCAGTGACCGGGACAGAAGCAATCAGCCCCAGCATTTT. Complete variable domain (other parts from reference TRBV2 and TRBJ1-5): EPEVTQTPSHQVTQMGQEVILRCVPISNHLYFYWYRQILGQKVEFLVSFYNNEISEKSEIFDDQFSVERPDGSNFTLKIRSTKLEDSAMYFCASSDRDRSNQPQHFGDGTRLSIL.

This chain links TRBV2 with TRBJ1-5, with a possible D match to TRBD1 (5 bases). The CDR3 is made up of 16 amino acids. The ends were cut back, 2 bases at V and 1 base at J, with 12 bases in the middle. Germline V lookup: CDR1 SNHLY, CDR2 FYNNEI. The DNA for the CDR3 is TGTGCCAGCAGTGAAAGAGGGGAGGGGAGCAATCAGCCCCAGCATTTT. It specifies CASSERGEGSNQPQHF.